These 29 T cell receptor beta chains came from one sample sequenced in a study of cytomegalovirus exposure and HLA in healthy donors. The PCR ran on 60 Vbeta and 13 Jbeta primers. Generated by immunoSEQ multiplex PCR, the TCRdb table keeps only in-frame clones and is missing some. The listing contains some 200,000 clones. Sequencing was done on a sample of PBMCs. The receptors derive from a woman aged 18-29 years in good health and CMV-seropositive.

The CDR3 DNA is TGTGCCAGCATCGTTCAGGATTCCTCGTGGTTCTTC. As protein: CASIVQDSSWFF. This rearrangement joins TRBV7-9 to TRBJ2-1; D remains unclear. V lost 7 bases and J 15 bases, leaving 19 bases between the germline ends. CDR1 and CDR2 (germline): SEHNR, FQNEAQ (reference sequence). The CDR3 covers 12 residues.

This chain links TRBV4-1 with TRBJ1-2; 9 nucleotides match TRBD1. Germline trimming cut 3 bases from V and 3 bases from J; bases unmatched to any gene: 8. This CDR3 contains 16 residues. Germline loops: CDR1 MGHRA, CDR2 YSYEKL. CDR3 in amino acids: CASSQPGQGDDYGYTF. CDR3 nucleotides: TGCGCCAGCAGCCAGCCGGGACAGGGAGATGACTATGGCTACACCTTC.

The CDR3 bases are TGTGCCAGCAGTTGGGGAGGGCAGGGGAACTATGGCTACACCTTC. Translation: CASSWGGQGNYGYTF. V gene TRBV2 combines with J gene TRBJ1-2; D might be TRBD1 (6 bases). Per the germline V gene, CDR1 is SNHLY and CDR2 is FYNNEI. V lost 5 bases, J lost 2 bases, and 15 bases lay in between. The CDR3 has 15 amino acids.

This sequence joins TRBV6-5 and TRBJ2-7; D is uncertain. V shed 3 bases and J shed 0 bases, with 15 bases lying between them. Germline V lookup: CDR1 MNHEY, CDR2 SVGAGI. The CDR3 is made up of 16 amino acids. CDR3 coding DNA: TGTGCCAGCAGTTATTCCACCCCTTGGAGCTCCTACGAGCAGTACTTC. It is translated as CASSYSTPWSSYEQYF.

CDR3 in amino acids: CASSNYRGDTEAFF. The CDR3 DNA reads as TGTGCCAGCAGCAACTACCGGGGGGACACTGAAGCTTTCTTT. The rearrangement uses TRBV7-2 and TRBJ1-1; D perhaps matches TRBD1 (5 bases). The CDR3 has 14 amino acids. Trimming stripped 5 bases from V and 3 bases from J, with 13 bases between. Germline-derived CDR1 and CDR2 are SGHTA and FQGNSA.

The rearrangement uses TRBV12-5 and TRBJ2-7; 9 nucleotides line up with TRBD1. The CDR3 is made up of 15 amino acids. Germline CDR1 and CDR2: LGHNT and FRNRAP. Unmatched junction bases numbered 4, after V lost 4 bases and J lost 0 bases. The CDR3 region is CASGSPGQGSYEQYF. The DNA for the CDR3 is TGTGCTAGTGGTTCTCCGGGACAGGGCTCCTACGAGCAGTACTTC.

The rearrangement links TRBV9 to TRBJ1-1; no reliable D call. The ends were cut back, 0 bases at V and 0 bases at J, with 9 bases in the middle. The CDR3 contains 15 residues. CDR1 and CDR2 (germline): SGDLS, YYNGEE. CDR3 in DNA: TGTGCCAGCAGCGTAGAGGCGGTTCTGAACACTGAAGCTTTCTTT. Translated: CASSVEAVLNTEAFF.

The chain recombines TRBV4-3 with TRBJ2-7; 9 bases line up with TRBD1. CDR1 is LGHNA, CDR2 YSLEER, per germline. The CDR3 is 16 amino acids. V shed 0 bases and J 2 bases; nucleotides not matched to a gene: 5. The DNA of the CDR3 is TGCGCCAGCAGCCAAGAAGACAGGGGGTTTACCTACGAGCAGTACTTC. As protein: CASSQEDRGFTYEQYF.

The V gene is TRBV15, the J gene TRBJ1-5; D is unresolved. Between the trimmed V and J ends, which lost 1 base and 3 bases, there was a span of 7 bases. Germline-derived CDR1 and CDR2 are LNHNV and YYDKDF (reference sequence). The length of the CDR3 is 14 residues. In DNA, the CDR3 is TGTGCCACCAGCAGAGCCGGGGACAATCAGCCCCAGCATTTT. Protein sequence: CATSRAGDNQPQHF.

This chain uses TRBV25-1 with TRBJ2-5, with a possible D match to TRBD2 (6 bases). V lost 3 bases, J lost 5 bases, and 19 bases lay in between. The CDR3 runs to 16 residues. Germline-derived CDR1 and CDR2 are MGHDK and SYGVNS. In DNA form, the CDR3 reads TGTGCCAGCAGTGACTGGGGGACTGGGGGTGTTGAGACCCAGTACTTC. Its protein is CASSDWGTGGVETQYF.

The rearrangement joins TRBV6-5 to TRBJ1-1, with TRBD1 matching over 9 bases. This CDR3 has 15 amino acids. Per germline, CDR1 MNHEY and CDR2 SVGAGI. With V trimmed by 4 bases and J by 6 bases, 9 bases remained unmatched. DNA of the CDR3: TGTGCCAGCAGTTCACCGGGACAGGGCCTCCCTGAAGCTTTCTTT. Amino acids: CASSSPGQGLPEAFF.

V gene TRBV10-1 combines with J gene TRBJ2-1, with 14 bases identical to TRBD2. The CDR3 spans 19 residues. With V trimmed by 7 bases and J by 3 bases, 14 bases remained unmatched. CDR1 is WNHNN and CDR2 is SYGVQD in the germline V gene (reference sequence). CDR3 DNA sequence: TGCGCCAGCACCGCCCCCGGGACTAGCGGGAGTAGTTTCTACAATGAGCAGTTCTTC. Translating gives CASTAPGTSGSSFYNEQFF.

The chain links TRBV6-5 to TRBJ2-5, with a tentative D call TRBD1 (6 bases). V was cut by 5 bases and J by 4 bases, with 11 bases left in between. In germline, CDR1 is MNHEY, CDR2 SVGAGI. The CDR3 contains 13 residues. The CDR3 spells CASSGTRRETQYF. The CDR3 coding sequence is TGTGCCAGCAGTGGGACACGTCGAGAGACCCAGTACTTC.

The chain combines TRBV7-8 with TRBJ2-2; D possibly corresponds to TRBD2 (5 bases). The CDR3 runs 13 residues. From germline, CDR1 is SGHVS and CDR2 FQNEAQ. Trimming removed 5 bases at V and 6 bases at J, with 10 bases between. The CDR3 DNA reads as TGTGCCAGCAGCCGATTGGAGGCCGGGGAGCTGTTTTTT. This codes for CASSRLEAGELFF.

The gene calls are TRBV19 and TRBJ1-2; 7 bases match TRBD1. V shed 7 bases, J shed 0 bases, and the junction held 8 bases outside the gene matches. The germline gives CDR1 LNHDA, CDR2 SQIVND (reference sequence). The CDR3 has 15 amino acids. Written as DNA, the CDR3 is TGTGCCAGTAACCACCGGGACAGAACTAACTATGGCTACACCTTC. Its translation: CASNHRDRTNYGYTF.

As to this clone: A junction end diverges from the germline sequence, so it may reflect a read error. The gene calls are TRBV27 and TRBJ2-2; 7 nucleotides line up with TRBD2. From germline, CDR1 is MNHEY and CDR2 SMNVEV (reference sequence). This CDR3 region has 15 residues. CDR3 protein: CASTLIAGVTGELFF. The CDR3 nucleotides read TGTGCCAGCACTTTAATCGCGGGGGTTACCGGGGAGCTGTTTTTT.

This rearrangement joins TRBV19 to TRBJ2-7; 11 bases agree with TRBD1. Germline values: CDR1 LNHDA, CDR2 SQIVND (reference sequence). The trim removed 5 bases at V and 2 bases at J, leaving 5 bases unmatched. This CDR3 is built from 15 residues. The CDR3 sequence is CASSPRTGGPYEQYF. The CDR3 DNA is TGTGCCAGTAGTCCGCGGACAGGGGGCCCCTACGAGCAGTACTTC.

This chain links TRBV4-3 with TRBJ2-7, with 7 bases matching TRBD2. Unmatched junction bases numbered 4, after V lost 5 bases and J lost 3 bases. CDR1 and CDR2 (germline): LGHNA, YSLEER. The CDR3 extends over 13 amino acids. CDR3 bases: TGCGCCAGCAGCAAGGGGAGGGACTACGAGCAGTACTTC. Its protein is CASSKGRDYEQYF.

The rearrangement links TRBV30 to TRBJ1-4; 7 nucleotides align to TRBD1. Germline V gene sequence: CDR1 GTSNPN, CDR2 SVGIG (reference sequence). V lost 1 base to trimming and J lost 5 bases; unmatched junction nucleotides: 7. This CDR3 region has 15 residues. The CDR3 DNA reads TGTGCCTGGAGTGCGGGGACAGCGTTGAATGAAAAACTGTTTTTT. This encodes CAWSAGTALNEKLFF.

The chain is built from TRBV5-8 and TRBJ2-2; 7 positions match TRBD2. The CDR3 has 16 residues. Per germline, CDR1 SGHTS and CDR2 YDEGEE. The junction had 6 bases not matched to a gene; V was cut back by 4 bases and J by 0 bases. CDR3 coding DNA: TGTGCCAGCAGCGGGGGTCTAGCGGCGAACACCGGGGAGCTGTTTTTT. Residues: CASSGGLAANTGELFF.

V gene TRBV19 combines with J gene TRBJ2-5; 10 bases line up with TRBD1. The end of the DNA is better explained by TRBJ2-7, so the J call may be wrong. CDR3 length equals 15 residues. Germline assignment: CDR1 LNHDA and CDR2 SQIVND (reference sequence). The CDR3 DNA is TGTGCCAGTAGTACGGACAGGGGGAGGAGGTACGAGCAGTACTTC. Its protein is CASSTDRGRRYEQYF.

This CDR3 reads CASSGTSGGYEQYF. In DNA form, the CDR3 reads TGCGCCAGCAGCGGGACTAGCGGGGGATACGAGCAGTACTTC. The chain has TRBV5-1 and TRBJ2-7; 14 nucleotides line up with TRBD2. The CDR3 length is 14 residues. Germline V CDR1 and CDR2: SGHRS, YFSETQ. With V trimmed by 4 bases and J by 4 bases, 1 base remained unmatched.

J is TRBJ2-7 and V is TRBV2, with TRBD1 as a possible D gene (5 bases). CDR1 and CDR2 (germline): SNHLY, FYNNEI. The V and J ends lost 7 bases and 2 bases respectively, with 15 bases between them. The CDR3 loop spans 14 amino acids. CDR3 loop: CASTLDMAAYEQYF. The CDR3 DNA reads TGTGCCAGCACTTTGGACATGGCTGCCTACGAGCAGTACTTC.

CDR3 amino acids: CASSVQGVRANQPQHF. In DNA, the CDR3 is TGTGCCAGCTCGGTTCAGGGTGTCCGGGCGAATCAGCCCCAGCATTTT. This chain links TRBV18 with TRBJ1-5, with D perhaps matching TRBD1 (5 bases). This CDR3 spans 16 amino acids. Trimming left V 6 bases short and J 4 bases short, with 19 bases between. CDR1 and CDR2 from the germline V gene are KGHSH and LQKENI.

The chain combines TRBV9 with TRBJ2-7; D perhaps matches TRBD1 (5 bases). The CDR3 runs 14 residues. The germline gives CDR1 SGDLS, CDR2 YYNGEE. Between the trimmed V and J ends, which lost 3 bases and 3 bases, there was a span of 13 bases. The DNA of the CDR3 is TGTGCCAGCAGCGAGGGGAACCATGACTACGAGCAGTACTTC. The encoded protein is CASSEGNHDYEQYF.

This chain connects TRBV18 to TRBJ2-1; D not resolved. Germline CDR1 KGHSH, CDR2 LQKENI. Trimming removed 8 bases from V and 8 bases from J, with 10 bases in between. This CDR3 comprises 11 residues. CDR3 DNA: TGTGCCAGCCACCTTGAGCATGAGCAGTTCTTC. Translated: CASHLEHEQFF.

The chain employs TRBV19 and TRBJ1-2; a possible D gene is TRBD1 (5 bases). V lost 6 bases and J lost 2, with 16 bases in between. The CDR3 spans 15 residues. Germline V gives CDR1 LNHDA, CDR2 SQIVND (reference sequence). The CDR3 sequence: CASSAPQEGNYGYTF. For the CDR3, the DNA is TGTGCCAGTAGCGCCCCCCAGGAGGGGAACTATGGCTACACCTTC.

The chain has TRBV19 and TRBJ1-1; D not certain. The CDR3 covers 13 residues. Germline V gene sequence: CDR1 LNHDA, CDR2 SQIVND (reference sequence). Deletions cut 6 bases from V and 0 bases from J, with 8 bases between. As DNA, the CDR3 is TGTGCCAGTAGAATATCTATGAACACTGAAGCTTTCTTT. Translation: CASRISMNTEAFF.

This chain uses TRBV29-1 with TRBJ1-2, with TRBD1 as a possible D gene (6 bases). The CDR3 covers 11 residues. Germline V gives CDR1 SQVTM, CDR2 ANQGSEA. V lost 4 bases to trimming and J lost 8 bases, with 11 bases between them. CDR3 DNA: TGCAGCGTTGCCCGGGGGGGCGGCTACACCTTC. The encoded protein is CSVARGGGYTF.